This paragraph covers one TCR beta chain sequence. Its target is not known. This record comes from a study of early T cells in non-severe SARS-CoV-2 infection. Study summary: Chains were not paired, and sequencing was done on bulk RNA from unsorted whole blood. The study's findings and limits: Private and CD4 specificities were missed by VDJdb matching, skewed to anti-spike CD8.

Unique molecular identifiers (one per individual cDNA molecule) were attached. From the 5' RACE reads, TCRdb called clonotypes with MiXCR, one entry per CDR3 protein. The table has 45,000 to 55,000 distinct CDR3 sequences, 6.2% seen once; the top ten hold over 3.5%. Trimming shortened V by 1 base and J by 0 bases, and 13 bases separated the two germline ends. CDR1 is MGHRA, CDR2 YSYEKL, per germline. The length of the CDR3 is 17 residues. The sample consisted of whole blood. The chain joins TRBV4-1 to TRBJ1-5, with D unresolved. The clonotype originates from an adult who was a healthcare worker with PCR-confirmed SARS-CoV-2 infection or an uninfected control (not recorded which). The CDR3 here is CASSQVGEAGSNQPQHF. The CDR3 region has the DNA TGCGCCAGCAGCCAAGTTGGAGAGGCGGGTAGCAATCAGCCCCAGCATTTT.